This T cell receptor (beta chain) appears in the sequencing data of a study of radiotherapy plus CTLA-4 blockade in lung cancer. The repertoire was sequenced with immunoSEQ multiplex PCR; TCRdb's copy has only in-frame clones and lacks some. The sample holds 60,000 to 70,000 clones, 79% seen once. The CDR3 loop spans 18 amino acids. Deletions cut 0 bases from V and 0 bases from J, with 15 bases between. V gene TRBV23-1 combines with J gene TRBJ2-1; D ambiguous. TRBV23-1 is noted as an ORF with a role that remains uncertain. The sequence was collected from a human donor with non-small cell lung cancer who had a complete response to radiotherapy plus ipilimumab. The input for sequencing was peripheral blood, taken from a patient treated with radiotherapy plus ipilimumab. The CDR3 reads CASSQSLSARSSYNEQFF. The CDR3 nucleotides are TGCGCCAGCAGTCAATCGCTGTCGGCCCGCTCCTCCTACAATGAGCAGTTCTTC.